These T cell receptor beta chains were read from a single sample in a study of blood T cells in healthy people across ages. TCRdb re-derived calls from the 5' RACE reads in MiXCR, one entry per CDR3 protein. The sample includes hundreds of thousands of distinct CDR3 sequences, about 54% of them seen just once. The sequenced sample consisted of blood. The receptors were gathered from a man aged 55 to 70 in good health. CDR3s include the opening cysteine and the closing phenylalanine or tryptophan. The order of the fields is CDR3 length, J gene, clone size, V gene, D gene, CDR3 DNA, CDR3 protein. The D gene is left open where the match is weak. Clone size is stated in some rows and not others, as once, few, many or a class when expanded.

cdr3_length: 16; j_call: TRBJ2-3; clone_size: many; v_call: TRBV20-1; d_call: NA; cdr3_nt: TGCAGTGCTAGAGACTGGGGCCGGGGAGCGGTAGATACGCAGTATTTT; cdr3_aa: CSARDWGRGAVDTQYF
cdr3_length: 13; j_call: TRBJ1-4; clone_size: once; v_call: TRBV29-1; d_call: NA; cdr3_nt: TGCAGCGTACGGGACGGAGCAAATGAAAAACTGTTTTTT; cdr3_aa: CSVRDGANEKLFF
cdr3_length: 16; j_call: TRBJ2-4; clone_size: NA; v_call: TRBV9; d_call: NA; cdr3_nt: TGTGCCAGCAGCGTAGGGACGGGTCGTACGAAGGGGGAGCAGTACTTC; cdr3_aa: CASSVGTGRTKGEQYF
cdr3_length: 13; j_call: TRBJ2-1; clone_size: once; v_call: TRBV6-1; d_call: NA; cdr3_nt: TGTGCCAGCAGTGTGAACAGGAGGGATGAGCAGTTCTTC; cdr3_aa: CASSVNRRDEQFF
cdr3_length: 15; j_call: TRBJ2-7; clone_size: NA; v_call: TRBV4-1; d_call: NA; cdr3_nt: TGCGCCAGCAGCCAAGATCGGGGACTGACCTACGAGCAGTACTTC; cdr3_aa: CASSQDRGLTYEQYF
cdr3_length: 15; j_call: TRBJ2-5; clone_size: NA; v_call: TRBV18; d_call: NA; cdr3_nt: TGTGCCAGCTCATCACAAGGGAGCAGGGATGAGACCCAGTACTTC; cdr3_aa: CASSSQGSRDETQYF
cdr3_length: 16; j_call: TRBJ2-5; clone_size: NA; v_call: TRBV20-1; d_call: TRBD2; cdr3_nt: TGCAGTGCAGGGGAGGGGTACGGCGGGAGGGATGAGACCCAGTACTTC; cdr3_aa: CSAGEGYGGRDETQYF
cdr3_length: 15; j_call: TRBJ1-2; clone_size: NA; v_call: TRBV4-1; d_call: NA; cdr3_nt: TGCGCCAGTAGCCATGACGAGACAGCACGCTATGGCTACACCTTC; cdr3_aa: CASSHDETARYGYTF
cdr3_length: 14; j_call: TRBJ2-1; clone_size: NA; v_call: TRBV7-2; d_call: NA; cdr3_nt: TGTGCCAGCAGCCCACACGGAGGTTACAATGAGCAGTTCTTC; cdr3_aa: CASSPHGGYNEQFF
cdr3_length: 14; j_call: TRBJ2-7; clone_size: NA; v_call: TRBV10-3; d_call: NA; cdr3_nt: TGTGCCATCAGTCAGAGGACAACATCCTACGAGCAGTACTTC; cdr3_aa: CAISQRTTSYEQYF
cdr3_length: 14; j_call: TRBJ2-2; clone_size: NA; v_call: TRBV5-1; d_call: NA; cdr3_nt: TGCGCCAGCAGCTTGTCCAGGAACACCGGGGAGCTGTTTTTT; cdr3_aa: CASSLSRNTGELFF
cdr3_length: 15; j_call: TRBJ2-3; clone_size: few; v_call: TRBV5-1; d_call: TRBD1; cdr3_nt: TGCGCCAGCAGCCCTGGGGACAGGGAAGCAGATACGCAGTATTTT; cdr3_aa: CASSPGDREADTQYF
cdr3_length: 13; j_call: TRBJ2-3; clone_size: few; v_call: TRBV20-1; d_call: NA; cdr3_nt: TGCAGTGCTAGTCTAGCGAGGACAGATACGCAGTATTTT; cdr3_aa: CSASLARTDTQYF